Below, one T cell receptor beta chain is given with its context. Antigen specificity is unknown. The V end lost 5 bases, the J end lost 3 bases, and 22 bases lay between the germline ends. Germline CDR1 reads SGHTA; CDR2 reads FQGNSA. There are 17 residues in the CDR3. This table comes from immunoSEQ multiplex PCR, and its TCRdb copy is limited to in-frame clones, with some not included. The sample holds tens of thousands of clones, around 84% seen once. This entry is derived from a study of OX40 agonist ivuxolimab in advanced cancers. Across the study: The treatment was a fully human IgG2 OX40 agonist, ivuxolimab. While on treatment, patients had intravenous ivuxolimab at 0.01 to 10 mg/kg every 2 weeks.

Study-level findings and limits: The mean number of expanded clones was higher in CD8+ T cells than in CD4+.

This specimen consisted of CD4+ or CD8+ T cells sorted from blood, obtained in a trial of the OX40 agonist ivuxolimab. This clonotype originated in an adult with an advanced solid tumor such as melanoma, head and neck, liver or kidney cancer. V and J are TRBV7-2 and TRBJ2-5; D perhaps matches TRBD2 (5 bases). The CDR3 protein is CASSLHHSSGVEETQYF. CDR3 sequence (DNA): TGTGCCAGCAGCCTCCATCACTCGTCCGGGGTTGAAGAGACCCAGTACTTC.